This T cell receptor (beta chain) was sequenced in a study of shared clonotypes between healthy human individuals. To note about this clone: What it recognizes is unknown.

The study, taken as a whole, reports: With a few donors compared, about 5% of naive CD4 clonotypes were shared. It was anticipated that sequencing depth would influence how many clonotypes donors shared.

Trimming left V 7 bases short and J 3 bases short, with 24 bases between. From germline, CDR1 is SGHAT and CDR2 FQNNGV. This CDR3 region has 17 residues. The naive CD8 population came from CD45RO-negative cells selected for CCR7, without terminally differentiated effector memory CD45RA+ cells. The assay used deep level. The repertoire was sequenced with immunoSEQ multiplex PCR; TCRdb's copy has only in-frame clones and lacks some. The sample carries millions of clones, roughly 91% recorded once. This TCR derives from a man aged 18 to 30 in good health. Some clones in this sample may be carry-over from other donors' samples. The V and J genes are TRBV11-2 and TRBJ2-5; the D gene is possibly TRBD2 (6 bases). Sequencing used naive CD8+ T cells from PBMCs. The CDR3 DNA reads TGTGCCAGCAACGCATACCCCTTGGGAGGACCTGAAGAGACCCAGTACTTC. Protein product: CASNAYPLGGPEETQYF.